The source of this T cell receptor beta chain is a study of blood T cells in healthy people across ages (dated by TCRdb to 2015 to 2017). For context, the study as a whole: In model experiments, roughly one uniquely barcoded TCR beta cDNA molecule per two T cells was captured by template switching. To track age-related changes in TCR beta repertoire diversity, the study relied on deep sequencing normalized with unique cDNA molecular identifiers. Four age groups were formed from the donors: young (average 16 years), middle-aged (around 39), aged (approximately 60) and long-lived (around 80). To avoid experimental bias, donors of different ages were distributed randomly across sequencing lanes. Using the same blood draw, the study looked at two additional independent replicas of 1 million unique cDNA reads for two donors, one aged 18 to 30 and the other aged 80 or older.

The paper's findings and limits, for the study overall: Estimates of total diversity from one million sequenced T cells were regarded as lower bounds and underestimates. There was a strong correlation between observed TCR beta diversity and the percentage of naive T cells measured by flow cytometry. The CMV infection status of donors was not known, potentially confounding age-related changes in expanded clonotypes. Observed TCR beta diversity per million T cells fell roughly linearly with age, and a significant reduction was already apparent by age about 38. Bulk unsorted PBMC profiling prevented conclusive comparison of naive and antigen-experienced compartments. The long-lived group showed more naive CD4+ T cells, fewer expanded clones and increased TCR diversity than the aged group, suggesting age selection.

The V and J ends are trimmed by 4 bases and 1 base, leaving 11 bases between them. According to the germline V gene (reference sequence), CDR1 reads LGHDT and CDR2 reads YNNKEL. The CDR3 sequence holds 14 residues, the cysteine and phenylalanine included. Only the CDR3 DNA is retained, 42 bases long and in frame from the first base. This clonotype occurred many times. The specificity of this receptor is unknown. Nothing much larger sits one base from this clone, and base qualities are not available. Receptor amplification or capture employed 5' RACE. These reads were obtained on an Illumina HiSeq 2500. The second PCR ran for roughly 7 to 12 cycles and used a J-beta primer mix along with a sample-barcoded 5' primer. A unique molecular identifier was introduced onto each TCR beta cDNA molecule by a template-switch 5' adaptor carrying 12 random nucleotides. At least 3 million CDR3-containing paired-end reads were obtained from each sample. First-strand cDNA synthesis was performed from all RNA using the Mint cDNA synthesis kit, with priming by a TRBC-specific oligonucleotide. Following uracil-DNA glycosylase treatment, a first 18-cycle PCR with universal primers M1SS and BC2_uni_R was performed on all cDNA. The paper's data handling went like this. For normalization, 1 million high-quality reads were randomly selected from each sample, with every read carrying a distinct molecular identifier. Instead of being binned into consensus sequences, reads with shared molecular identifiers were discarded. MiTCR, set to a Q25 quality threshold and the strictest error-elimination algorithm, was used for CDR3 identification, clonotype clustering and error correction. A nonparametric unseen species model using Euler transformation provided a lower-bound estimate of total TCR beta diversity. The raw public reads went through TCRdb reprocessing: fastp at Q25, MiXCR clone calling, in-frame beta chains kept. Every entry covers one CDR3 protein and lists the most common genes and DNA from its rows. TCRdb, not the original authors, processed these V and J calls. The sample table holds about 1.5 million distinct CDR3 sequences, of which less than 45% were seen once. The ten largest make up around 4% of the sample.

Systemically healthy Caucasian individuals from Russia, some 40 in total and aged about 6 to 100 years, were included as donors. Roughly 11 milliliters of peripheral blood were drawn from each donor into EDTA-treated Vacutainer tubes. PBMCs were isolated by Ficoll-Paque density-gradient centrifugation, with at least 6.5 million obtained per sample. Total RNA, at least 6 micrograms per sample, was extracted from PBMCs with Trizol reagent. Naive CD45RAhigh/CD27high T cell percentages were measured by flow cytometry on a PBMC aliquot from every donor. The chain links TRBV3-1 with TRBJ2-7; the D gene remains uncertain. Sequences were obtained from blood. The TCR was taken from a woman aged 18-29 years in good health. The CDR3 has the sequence CASSPISRSYEQYF. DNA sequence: TGTGCCAGCAGCCCCATAAGCCGGTCCTACGAGCAGTACTTC.